The rows below give T cell receptor beta chains drawn from one sample of a study of human T cells and chemical hapten exposure. MiXCR was run by TCRdb on the RACE reads, yielding one entry per CDR3 protein. This table holds 65,000 to 70,000 distinct CDR3 sequences, around 9.9% found once. Here the sequenced sample was whole blood, taken in connection with sensitization to the hapten diphenylcyclopropenone (DPC). The receptor source for this set is a woman between 45 and 65 years old with alopecia areata. Some clones in this sample may be carry-over from other donors' samples. Each CDR3 is given with its conserved first and last residue. The order of the fields is clone size, V gene, J gene, D gene, CDR3 protein, CDR3 DNA. A D gene is named only where the DNA matches it firmly. Size is stated for part of the rows, as once, few or many counts, or as a class when the clone is expanded.

clone_size: many
v_call: TRBV5-1
j_call: TRBJ2-7
d_call: TRBD2
cdr3_aa: CASSLARVTSGTYEQYF
cdr3_nt: TGCGCCAGCAGCTTGGCCCGCGTGACTAGCGGCACCTACGAGCAGTACTTC

clone_size: .
v_call: TRBV3-1
j_call: TRBJ2-2
d_call: .
cdr3_aa: CASSPSAGWTTFTGELFF
cdr3_nt: TGTGCCAGCAGCCCCTCGGCAGGATGGACGACTTTCACCGGGGAGCTGTTTTTT

clone_size: many
v_call: TRBV7-9
j_call: TRBJ1-2
d_call: .
cdr3_aa: CASSKEFNYGYTF
cdr3_nt: TGTGCCAGCAGCAAGGAATTTAACTATGGCTACACCTTC

clone_size: few
v_call: TRBV19
j_call: TRBJ2-2
d_call: .
cdr3_aa: CASSRGDNRVGTGELFF
cdr3_nt: TGTGCCAGTAGTAGGGGGGACAATCGGGTAGGCACCGGGGAGCTGTTTTTT

clone_size: few
v_call: TRBV28
j_call: TRBJ2-4
d_call: TRBD2
cdr3_aa: CATSSGSTKNIQYF
cdr3_nt: TGTGCCACCTCTAGCGGGTCTACCAAAAACATTCAGTACTTC

clone_size: .
v_call: TRBV29-1
j_call: TRBJ2-5
d_call: .
cdr3_aa: CSARDGTGETQYF
cdr3_nt: TGCAGCGCCCGCGACGGGACGGGTGAGACCCAGTACTTC

clone_size: .
v_call: TRBV12-1
j_call: TRBJ2-7
d_call: .
cdr3_aa: CTSSSLEQYF
cdr3_nt: TGTACCAGCAGCTCCCTTGAGCAGTACTTC

clone_size: many
v_call: TRBV7-3
j_call: TRBJ1-2
d_call: TRBD1
cdr3_aa: CASSLGGTGQYGYTF
cdr3_nt: TGTGCCAGCAGCTTAGGGGGGACAGGACAATATGGCTACACCTTC

clone_size: .
v_call: TRBV28
j_call: TRBJ2-3
d_call: TRBD1
cdr3_aa: CASSRPGTGSTQLEDTQYF
cdr3_nt: TGTGCCAGCAGTCGCCCCGGGACAGGGTCGACCCAGCTGGAAGATACGCAGTATTTT

clone_size: .
v_call: TRBV4-3
j_call: TRBJ1-3
d_call: .
cdr3_aa: CASSQDPKGLVENTIYF
cdr3_nt: TGCGCCAGCAGCCAAGATCCCAAAGGACTGGTGGAAAACACCATATATTTT

clone_size: few
v_call: TRBV27
j_call: TRBJ2-5
d_call: TRBD1
cdr3_aa: CASSLVGQSQETQYF
cdr3_nt: TGTGCCAGCAGTTTAGTGGGACAGAGCCAAGAGACCCAGTACTTC

clone_size: few
v_call: TRBV6-5
j_call: TRBJ1-1
d_call: .
cdr3_aa: CASSLRTVNTEAFF
cdr3_nt: TGTGCCAGCAGTCTCCGGACAGTGAACACTGAAGCTTTCTTT

clone_size: .
v_call: TRBV6-6
j_call: TRBJ2-3
d_call: TRBD1
cdr3_aa: CASSARGTGGTDTQYF
cdr3_nt: TGTGCCAGCAGTGCCCGAGGGACAGGGGGTACAGATACGCAGTATTTT

clone_size: few
v_call: TRBV11-3
j_call: TRBJ2-3
d_call: .
cdr3_aa: CASSTEVHRVGPDTQYF
cdr3_nt: TGTGCCAGCAGCACGGAAGTCCACAGGGTGGGGCCAGATACGCAGTATTTT

clone_size: .
v_call: TRBV28
j_call: TRBJ2-2
d_call: TRBD2
cdr3_aa: CASTSGNTGELFF
cdr3_nt: TGTGCTTCGACTAGCGGTAACACCGGGGAGCTGTTTTTT

clone_size: .
v_call: TRBV5-1
j_call: TRBJ1-4
d_call: .
cdr3_aa: CASSDPTATNEKLFF
cdr3_nt: TGCGCCAGCAGCGACCCGACAGCAACTAATGAAAAACTGTTTTTT

clone_size: .
v_call: TRBV10-1
j_call: TRBJ2-5
d_call: .
cdr3_aa: CASSESNSGRRETQYF
cdr3_nt: TGCGCCAGCAGTGAGTCGAATTCGGGCAGGCGAGAGACCCAGTACTTC

clone_size: many
v_call: TRBV11-2
j_call: TRBJ2-1
d_call: .
cdr3_aa: CASSLDRQRYNEQFF
cdr3_nt: TGTGCCAGCAGCTTAGATCGGCAGCGCTACAATGAGCAGTTCTTC

clone_size: .
v_call: TRBV27
j_call: TRBJ2-1
d_call: TRBD2
cdr3_aa: CASSRTSGPYNEQFF
cdr3_nt: TGTGCCAGCAGTCGGACTAGCGGGCCGTACAATGAGCAGTTCTTC

clone_size: few
v_call: TRBV12-3/TRBV12-4
j_call: TRBJ2-2
d_call: TRBD2
cdr3_aa: CASSLTSGKSGELFF
cdr3_nt: TGTGCCAGCAGTTTAACTAGCGGGAAATCTGGGGAGCTGTTTTTT